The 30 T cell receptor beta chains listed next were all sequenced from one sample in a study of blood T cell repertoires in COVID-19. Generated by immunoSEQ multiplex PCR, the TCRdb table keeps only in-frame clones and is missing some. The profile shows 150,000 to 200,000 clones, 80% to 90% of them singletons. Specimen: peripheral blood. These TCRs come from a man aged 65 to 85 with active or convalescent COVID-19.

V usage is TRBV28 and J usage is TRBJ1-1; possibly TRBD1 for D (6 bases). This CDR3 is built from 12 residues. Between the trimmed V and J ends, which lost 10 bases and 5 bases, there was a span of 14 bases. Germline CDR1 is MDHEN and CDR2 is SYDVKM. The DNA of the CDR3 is TGTGCCACAGGGGCAAGGGGGACTGAAGCTTTCTTT. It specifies CATGARGTEAFF. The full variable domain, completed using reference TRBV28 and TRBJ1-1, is DVKVTQSSRYLVKRTGEKVFLECVQDMDHENMFWYRQDPGLGLRLIYFSYDVKMKEKGDIPEGYSVSREKKERFSLILESASTNQTSMYLCATGARGTEAFFGQGTRLTVV.

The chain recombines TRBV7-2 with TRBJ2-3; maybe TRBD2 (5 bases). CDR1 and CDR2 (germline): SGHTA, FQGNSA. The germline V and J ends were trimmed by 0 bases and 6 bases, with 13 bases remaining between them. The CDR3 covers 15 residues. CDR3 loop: CASSLAGLAGDTQYF. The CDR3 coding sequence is TGTGCCAGCAGCTTAGCCGGCCTAGCCGGGGATACGCAGTATTTT.

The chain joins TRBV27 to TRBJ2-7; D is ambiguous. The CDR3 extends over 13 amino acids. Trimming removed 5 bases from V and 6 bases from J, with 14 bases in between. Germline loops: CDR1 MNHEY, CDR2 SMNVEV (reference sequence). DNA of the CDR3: TGTGCCAGCAGTCGCGCTGGCGGCCTCGAGCAGTACTTC. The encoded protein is CASSRAGGLEQYF.

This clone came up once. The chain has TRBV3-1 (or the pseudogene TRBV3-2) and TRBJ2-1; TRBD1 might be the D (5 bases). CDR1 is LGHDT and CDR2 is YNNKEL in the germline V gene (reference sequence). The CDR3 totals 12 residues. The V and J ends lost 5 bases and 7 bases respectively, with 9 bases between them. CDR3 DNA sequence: TGTGCCAGCAGCAGGGGTGTGAATGAGCAGTTCTTC. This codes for CASSRGVNEQFF.

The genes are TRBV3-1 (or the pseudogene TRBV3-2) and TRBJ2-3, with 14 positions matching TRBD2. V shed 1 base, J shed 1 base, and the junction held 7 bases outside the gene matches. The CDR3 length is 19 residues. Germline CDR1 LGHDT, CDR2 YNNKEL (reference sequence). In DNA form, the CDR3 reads TGTGCCAGCAGCCAAGGAGGGACTAGCGGGAGAGGTGGCACAGATACGCAGTATTTT. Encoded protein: CASSQGGTSGRGGTDTQYF.

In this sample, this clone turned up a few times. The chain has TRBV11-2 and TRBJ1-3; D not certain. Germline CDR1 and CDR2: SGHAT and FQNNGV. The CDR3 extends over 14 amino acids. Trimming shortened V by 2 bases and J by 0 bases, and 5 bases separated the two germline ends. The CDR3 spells CASSLILSGNTIYF. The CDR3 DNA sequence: TGTGCCAGCAGCTTAATCCTCTCTGGAAACACCATATATTTT.

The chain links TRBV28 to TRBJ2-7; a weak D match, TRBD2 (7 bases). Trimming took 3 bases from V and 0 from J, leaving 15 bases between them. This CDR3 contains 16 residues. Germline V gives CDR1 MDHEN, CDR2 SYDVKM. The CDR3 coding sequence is TGTGCCAGCAGTTTTGGGGGCGGGGGAGGCTCCTACGAGCAGTACTTC. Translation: CASSFGGGGGSYEQYF. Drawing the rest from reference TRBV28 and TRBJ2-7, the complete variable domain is DVKVTQSSRYLVKRTGEKVFLECVQDMDHENMFWYRQDPGLGLRLIYFSYDVKMKEKGDIPEGYSVSREKKERFSLILESASTNQTSMYLCASSFGGGGGSYEQYFGPGTRLTVT.

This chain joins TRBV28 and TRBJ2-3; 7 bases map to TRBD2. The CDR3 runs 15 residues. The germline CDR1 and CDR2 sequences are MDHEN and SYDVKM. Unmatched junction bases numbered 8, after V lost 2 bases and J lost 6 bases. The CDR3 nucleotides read TGTGCCAGCAGTTTACCCGGACTAGAAGCGGATACGCAGTATTTT. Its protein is CASSLPGLEADTQYF.

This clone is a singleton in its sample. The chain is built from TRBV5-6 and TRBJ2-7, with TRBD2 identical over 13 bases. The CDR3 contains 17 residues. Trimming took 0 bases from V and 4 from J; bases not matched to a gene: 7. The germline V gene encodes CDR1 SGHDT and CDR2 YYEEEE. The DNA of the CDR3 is TGTGCCAGCAGCTTGGACGACGGACTAGCGGGAGAGTACGAGCAGTACTTC. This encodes CASSLDDGLAGEYEQYF.

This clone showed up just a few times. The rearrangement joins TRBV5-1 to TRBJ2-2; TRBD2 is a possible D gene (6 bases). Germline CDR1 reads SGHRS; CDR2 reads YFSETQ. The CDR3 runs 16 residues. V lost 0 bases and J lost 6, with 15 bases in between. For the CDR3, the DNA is TGCGCCAGCAGCTTGGGGGACCACCCGGGGGCCGGGGAGCTGTTTTTT. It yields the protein CASSLGDHPGAGELFF. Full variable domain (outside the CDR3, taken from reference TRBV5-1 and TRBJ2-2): KAGVTQTPRYLIKTRGQQVTLSCSPISGHRSVSWYQQTPGQGLQFLFEYFSETQRNKGNFPGRFSGRQFSNSRSEMNVSTLELGDSALYLCASSLGDHPGAGELFFGEGSRLTVL.

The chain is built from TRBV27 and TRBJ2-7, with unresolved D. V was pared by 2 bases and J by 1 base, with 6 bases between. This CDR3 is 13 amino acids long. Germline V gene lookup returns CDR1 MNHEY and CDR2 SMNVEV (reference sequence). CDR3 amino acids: CASSLALSYEQYF. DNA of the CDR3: TGTGCCAGCAGTTTAGCGTTATCCTACGAGCAGTACTTC.

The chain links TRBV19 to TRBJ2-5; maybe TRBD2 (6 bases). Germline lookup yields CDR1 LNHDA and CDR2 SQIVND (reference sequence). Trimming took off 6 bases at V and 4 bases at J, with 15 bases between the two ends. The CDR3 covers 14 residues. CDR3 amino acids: CASRKGWGVETQYF. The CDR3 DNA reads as TGTGCCAGTAGGAAAGGATGGGGGGTAGAGACCCAGTACTTC.

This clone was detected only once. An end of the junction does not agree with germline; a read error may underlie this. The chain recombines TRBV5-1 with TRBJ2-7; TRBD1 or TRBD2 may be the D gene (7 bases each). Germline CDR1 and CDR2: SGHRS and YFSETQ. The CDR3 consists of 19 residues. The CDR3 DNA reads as TGCGCCCGCAGGGGGGGGTCCGGACTCGGGGTTAGCGGACCCTACGAGCAGTACTTC. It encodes CARRGGSGLGVSGPYEQYF.

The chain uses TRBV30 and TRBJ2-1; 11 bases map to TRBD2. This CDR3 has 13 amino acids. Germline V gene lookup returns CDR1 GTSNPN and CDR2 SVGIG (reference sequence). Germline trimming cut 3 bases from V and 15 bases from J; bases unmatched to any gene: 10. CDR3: CAWRASGGHPWFF. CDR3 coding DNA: TGTGCCTGGAGGGCTAGCGGGGGGCACCCTTGGTTCTTC.

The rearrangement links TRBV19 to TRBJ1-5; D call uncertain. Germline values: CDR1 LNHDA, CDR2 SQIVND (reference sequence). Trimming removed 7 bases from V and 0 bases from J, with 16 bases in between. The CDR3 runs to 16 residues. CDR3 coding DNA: TGTGCCAGTACCCCGACGCGGTCAAATAGCAATCAGCCCCAGCATTTT. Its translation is CASTPTRSNSNQPQHF.

In nucleotides, the CDR3 is TGTGCCAGCAGCCAAGTTACTAGCGGGAGCATGTCGGAGACCCAGTACTTC. Translation gives CASSQVTSGSMSETQYF. The chain employs TRBV3-1 (or the pseudogene TRBV3-2) and TRBJ2-5, with TRBD2 matching over 11 bases. The CDR3 length is 17 residues. V shed 1 base, J shed 5 bases, and the junction held 9 bases outside the gene matches. Germline loops: CDR1 LGHDT, CDR2 YNNKEL (reference sequence).

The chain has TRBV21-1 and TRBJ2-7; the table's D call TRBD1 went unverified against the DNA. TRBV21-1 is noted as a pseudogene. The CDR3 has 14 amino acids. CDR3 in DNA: TGTGCCAGCAGGACCGGGACAGGGGATTACGAGCAGTACTTC. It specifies CASRTGTGDYEQYF.

The CDR3 nucleotides are TGCGCCAGCAGCCCGTCCGGAGGGTTGAATCAGCCCCAGCATTTT. It codes for CASSPSGGLNQPQHF. The V and J genes are TRBV5-1 and TRBJ1-5; D not resolved. The V gene lost 4 bases and the J gene lost 4 bases, with 15 bases spanning the gap. This CDR3 contains 15 residues. CDR1 SGHRS and CDR2 YFSETQ come from the germline V gene.

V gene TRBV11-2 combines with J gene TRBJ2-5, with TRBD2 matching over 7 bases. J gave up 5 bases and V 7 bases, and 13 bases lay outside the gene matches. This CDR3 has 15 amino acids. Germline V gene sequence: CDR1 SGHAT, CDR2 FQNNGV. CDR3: CASTPGGGSGETQYF. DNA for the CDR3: TGTGCCAGCACCCCTGGGGGGGGGTCAGGGGAGACCCAGTACTTC.

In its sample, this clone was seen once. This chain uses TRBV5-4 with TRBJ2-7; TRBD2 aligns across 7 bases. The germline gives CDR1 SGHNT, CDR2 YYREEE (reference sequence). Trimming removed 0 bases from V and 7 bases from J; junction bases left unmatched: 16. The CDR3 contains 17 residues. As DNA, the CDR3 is TGTGCCAGCAGCTTGGCCGGGTGGTGGGAGGGGCGAGGAGAGCAGTACTTC. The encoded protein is CASSLAGWWEGRGEQYF.

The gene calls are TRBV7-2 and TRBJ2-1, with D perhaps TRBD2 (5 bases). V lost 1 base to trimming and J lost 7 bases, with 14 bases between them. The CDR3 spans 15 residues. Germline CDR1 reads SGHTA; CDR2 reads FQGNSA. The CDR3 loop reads CASSLEALVTNEQFF. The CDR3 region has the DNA TGTGCCAGCAGCTTAGAAGCACTAGTCACTAATGAGCAGTTCTTC.

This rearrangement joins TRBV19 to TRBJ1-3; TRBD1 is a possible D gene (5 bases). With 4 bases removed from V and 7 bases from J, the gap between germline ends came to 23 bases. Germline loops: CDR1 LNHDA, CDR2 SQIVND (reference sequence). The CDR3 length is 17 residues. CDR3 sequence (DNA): TGTGCCAGTAGTACAGCAGCCACAGGTGCACCTCGGAACACCATATATTTT. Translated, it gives CASSTAATGAPRNTIYF.

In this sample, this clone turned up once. In DNA form, the CDR3 reads TGCAGTGCTAGTTCCGGACTAGCGGGAGGAAAGACCCAGTACTTC. Protein product: CSASSGLAGGKTQYF. The rearrangement links TRBV20-1 to TRBJ2-5; 14 bases are a match to TRBD2. The V segment lost 3 bases and the J segment 6 bases; nucleotides outside the gene matches: 6. The CDR3 has 15 amino acids. Germline CDR1 is DFQATT and CDR2 is SNEGSKA (reference sequence).

CDR3 region: CATSRDLPGGEETQYF. The DNA of the CDR3 is TGTGCCACCAGCAGAGATTTGCCAGGGGGCGAAGAGACCCAGTACTTC. This chain links TRBV15 with TRBJ2-5, with 8 positions matching TRBD1. The CDR3 extends over 16 amino acids. The V gene's germline CDR1 is LNHNV and CDR2 YYDKDF (reference sequence). V gave up 0 bases and J gave up 3 bases; unmatched junction bases: 6.

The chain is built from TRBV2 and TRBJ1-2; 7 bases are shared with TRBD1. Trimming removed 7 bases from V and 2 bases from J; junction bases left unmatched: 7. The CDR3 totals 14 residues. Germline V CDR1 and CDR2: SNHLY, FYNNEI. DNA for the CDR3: TGTGCCAGCAAACCGACAGGGAGCAACTATGGCTACACCTTC. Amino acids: CASKPTGSNYGYTF.

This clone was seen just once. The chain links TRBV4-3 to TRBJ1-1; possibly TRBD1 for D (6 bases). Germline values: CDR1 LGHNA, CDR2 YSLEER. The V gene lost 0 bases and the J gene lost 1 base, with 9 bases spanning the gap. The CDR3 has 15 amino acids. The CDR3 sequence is CASSQDAGANTEAFF. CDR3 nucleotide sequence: TGCGCCAGCAGCCAAGATGCAGGGGCGAACACTGAAGCTTTCTTT.

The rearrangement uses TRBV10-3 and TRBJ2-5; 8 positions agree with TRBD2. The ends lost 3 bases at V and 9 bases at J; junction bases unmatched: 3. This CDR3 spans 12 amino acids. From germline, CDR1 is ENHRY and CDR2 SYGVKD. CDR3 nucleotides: TGTGCCATCAGTGACCCGACTAGCGCCCAGTACTTC. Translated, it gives CAISDPTSAQYF.

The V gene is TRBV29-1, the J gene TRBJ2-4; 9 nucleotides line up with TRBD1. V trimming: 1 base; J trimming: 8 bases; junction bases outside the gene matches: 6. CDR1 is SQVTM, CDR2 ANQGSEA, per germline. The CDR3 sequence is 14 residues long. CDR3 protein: CSVEGGQGPYIQYF. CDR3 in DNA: TGCAGCGTTGAAGGGGGACAGGGCCCTTACATTCAGTACTTC.

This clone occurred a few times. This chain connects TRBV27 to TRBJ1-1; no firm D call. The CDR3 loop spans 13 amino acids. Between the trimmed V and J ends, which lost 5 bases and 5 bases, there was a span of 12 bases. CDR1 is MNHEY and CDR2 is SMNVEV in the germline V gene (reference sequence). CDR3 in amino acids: CASSRRARTEAFF. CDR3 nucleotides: TGTGCCAGCAGTAGGCGGGCACGAACTGAAGCTTTCTTT.

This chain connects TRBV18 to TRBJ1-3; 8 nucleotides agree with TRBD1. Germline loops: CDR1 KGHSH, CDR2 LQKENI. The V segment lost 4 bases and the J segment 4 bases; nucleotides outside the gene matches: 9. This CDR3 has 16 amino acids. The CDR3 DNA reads TGTGCCAGCTCACTATTCGACAGGGGAACAGGAAACACCATATATTTT. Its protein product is CASSLFDRGTGNTIYF.